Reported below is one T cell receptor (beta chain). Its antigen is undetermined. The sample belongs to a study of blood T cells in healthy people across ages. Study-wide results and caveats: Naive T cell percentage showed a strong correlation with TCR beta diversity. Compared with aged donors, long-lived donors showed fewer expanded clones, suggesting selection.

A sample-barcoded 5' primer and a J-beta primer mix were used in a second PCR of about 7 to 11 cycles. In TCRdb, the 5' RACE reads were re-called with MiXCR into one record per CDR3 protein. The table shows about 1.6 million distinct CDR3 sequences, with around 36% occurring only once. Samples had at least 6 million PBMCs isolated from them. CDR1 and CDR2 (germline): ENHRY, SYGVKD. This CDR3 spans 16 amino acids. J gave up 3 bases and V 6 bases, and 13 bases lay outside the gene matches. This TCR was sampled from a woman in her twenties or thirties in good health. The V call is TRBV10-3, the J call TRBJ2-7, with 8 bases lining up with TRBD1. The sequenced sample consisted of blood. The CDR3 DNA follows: TGTGCCATCAGCGGATACCGACAGGGGATTAACTACGAGCAGTACTTC. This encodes CAISGYRQGINYEQYF.